This TCR beta chain was identified in a study of response to subunit inactivated influenza vaccine. Via MiXCR, TCRdb re-called the RT-PCR reads, giving one row per CDR3 protein. The table shows around 190,000 distinct CDR3 sequences, with about 10% occurring only once. Between the trimmed V and J ends, which lost 1 base and 7 bases, there was a span of 17 bases. Germline V gene sequence: CDR1 KGHSH, CDR2 LQKENI. This CDR3 spans 16 amino acids. This clonotype came up a few times. This chain uses TRBV18 with TRBJ2-1; maybe TRBD2 (5 bases). The sequences come from non-naive T cells sorted from PBMCs, collected on the day of vaccination. This sequence originates from a man aged 45-65 years who received an inactivated influenza vaccine. CDR3 loop: CASSPLAGSEVNEQFF. The CDR3 nucleotides are TGTGCCAGCTCACCACTGGCGGGTTCCGAGGTTAATGAGCAGTTCTTC. The complete variable domain, with remaining parts taken from reference TRBV18 and TRBJ2-1, reads NAGVMQNPRHLVRRRGQEARLRCSPMKGHSHVYWYRQLPEEGLKFMVYLQKENIIDESGMPKERFSAEFPKEGPSILRIQQVVRGDSAAYFCASSPLAGSEVNEQFFGPGTRLTVL.